Shown below are 9 T cell receptor beta chains from a single sample sequenced in a study of cytomegalovirus exposure and HLA in healthy donors. Measured with immunoSEQ multiplex PCR; TCRdb has only the in-frame clones, and not every one. The profile shows 200,000 or so clones, about four fifths of them singletons. Sequencing was performed on PBMCs. These receptors all come from a man aged 18 to 30 in good health and CMV-seropositive.

This chain connects TRBV5-4 to TRBJ1-1; the D gene is possibly TRBD1 (6 bases). V was cut by 0 bases and J by 5 bases, with 11 bases left in between. This CDR3 region has 14 residues. Germline CDR1 reads SGHNT; CDR2 reads YYREEE (reference sequence). CDR3 nucleotides: TGTGCCAGCAGCTTGGAGGACAGATGGACTGAAGCTTTCTTT. This encodes CASSLEDRWTEAFF.

Here the CDR3 reads CASSLLDIPNTEAFF. The DNA for the CDR3 is TGCGCCAGCAGCTTGCTGGACATCCCGAACACTGAAGCTTTCTTT. The chain uses TRBV5-1 and TRBJ1-1, with D perhaps TRBD1 (5 bases). Per germline, CDR1 SGHRS and CDR2 YFSETQ. The length of the CDR3 is 15 residues. Trimming left V 1 base short and J 1 base short, with 11 bases between. Filled out from reference TRBV5-1 and TRBJ1-1, the complete variable domain reads KAGVTQTPRYLIKTRGQQVTLSCSPISGHRSVSWYQQTPGQGLQFLFEYFSETQRNKGNFPGRFSGRQFSNSRSEMNVSTLELGDSALYLCASSLLDIPNTEAFFGQGTRLTVV.

DNA for the CDR3: TGTGCCAGCAGCTTAGTGGGGTCCGGGACAGGGGCGAGGTTGGGAGGCTACACCTTC. It codes for CASSLVGSGTGARLGGYTF. The chain uses TRBV7-2 and TRBJ1-2, with 10 positions matching TRBD1. V was pared by 1 base and J by 8 bases, with 19 bases of the junction left unmatched. The CDR3 length is 19 residues. CDR1 is SGHTA and CDR2 is FQGNSA in the germline V gene.

This clone was detected only once. This rearrangement joins TRBV9 to TRBJ2-7; 8 nucleotides line up with TRBD1. The germline V gene encodes CDR1 SGDLS and CDR2 YYNGEE. After removal of 4 bases from V and 0 bases from J, the junction contained 6 bases not matched to a gene. There are 15 residues in the CDR3. The CDR3 bases are TGTGCCAGCAGCCCCCGGGACAGGAGCTCCTACGAGCAGTACTTC. Encoded protein: CASSPRDRSSYEQYF.

This clone appeared once. V is TRBV2 and J is TRBJ2-7, with a tentative D call TRBD2 (6 bases). CDR3 size: 13 residues. Germline CDR1 and CDR2: SNHLY and FYNNEI. V was shortened by 5 bases and J by 3 bases, with 11 bases between the two germline ends. The CDR3 loop is CASSRDSLYEQYF. The CDR3 DNA is TGTGCCAGCAGTCGGGACTCCCTCTACGAGCAGTACTTC.

This chain links TRBV7-2 with TRBJ2-6, with 12 nucleotides matching TRBD2. The CDR3 sequence is 18 residues long. V shed 5 bases and J 0 bases; nucleotides not matched to a gene: 5. Per germline, CDR1 SGHTA and CDR2 FQGNSA. CDR3 protein: CASSLMGLAGSGANVLTF. The DNA for the CDR3 is TGTGCCAGCAGCCTAATGGGACTAGCGGGCTCTGGGGCCAACGTCCTGACTTTC.

V usage is TRBV27 and J usage is TRBJ2-4, with 13 bases lining up with TRBD2. This CDR3 region has 16 residues. V lost 5 bases to trimming and J lost 8 bases; unmatched junction nucleotides: 9. Germline CDR1 reads MNHEY; CDR2 reads SMNVEV (reference sequence). The CDR3 loop is CASSPRTSGRGDIQYF. CDR3 sequence (DNA): TGTGCCAGCAGTCCACGGACTAGCGGGAGAGGGGACATTCAGTACTTC.

J is TRBJ2-7 and V is TRBV7-6, with 10 nucleotides matching TRBD2. V gave up 2 bases and J gave up 2 bases; unmatched junction bases: 9. Germline V gene lookup returns CDR1 SGHVS and CDR2 FNYEAQ. The CDR3 is made up of 17 amino acids. CDR3 in DNA: TGTGCCAGCAGCTTATCCCCGACTAGCGGGCAACCCTACGAGCAGTACTTC. Translation: CASSLSPTSGQPYEQYF.

CDR3 in amino acids: CASSPFVAYSSYNEQFF. CDR3 bases: TGTGCCAGCAGTCCGTTCGTAGCGTATAGCTCCTACAATGAGCAGTTCTTC. The genes are TRBV27 and TRBJ2-1; possibly TRBD2 for D (5 bases). The V end lost 5 bases, the J end lost 0 bases, and 17 bases lay between the germline ends. Germline V gives CDR1 MNHEY, CDR2 SMNVEV (reference sequence). The CDR3 runs to 17 residues.